This TCR beta chain was identified during a study of identical twins. Whole-study results and caveats: The study found that models underestimated out-of-frame TCR alpha sharing in monozygotic twins.

For this clonotype: Its antigen remains unidentified.

Trimming at V came to 4 bases and at J to 5 bases, leaving 10 bases not matched to a gene. The CDR3 spans 15 residues. TCRdb reprocessed the 5' RACE reads via MiXCR and lists one record per CDR3 protein. The repertoire holds 1.5 million to 2 million distinct CDR3 sequences, with around 29% as singletons. The sequenced sample was cord blood. V is TRBV12-3 or TRBV12-4 and J is TRBJ1-1, with 7 bases identical to TRBD1. This clonotype was obtained from a newborn girl in good health. The CDR3 protein is CASSSVEGAGTEAFF. CDR3 sequence (DNA): TGTGCCAGCAGTTCAGTCGAGGGGGCAGGGACTGAAGCTTTCTTT.